This T cell receptor (beta chain) stems from a study of response to subunit inactivated influenza vaccine. Notes on the study in general: The authors suggested that few new T cells are recruited per seasonal influenza vaccination.

Trimming shortened V by 2 bases and J by 1 base, and 10 bases separated the two germline ends. This CDR3 comprises 15 residues. Germline values: CDR1 MNHEY, CDR2 SMNVEV (reference sequence). This clonotype was recorded a few times. The antigen is not known. In TCRdb, the RT-PCR reads were re-called with MiXCR into one record per CDR3 protein. The sample carries about 480,000 distinct CDR3 sequences, approximately 11% recorded once. Source: PBMCs from blood, taken 40 to 50 days after vaccination. The genes are TRBV27 and TRBJ2-3; TRBD2 might be the D (6 bases). The TCR sequence derives from a man aged 50-59 years who received an inactivated influenza vaccine. CDR3 nucleotide sequence: TGTGCCAGCAGTTTAATAGGCGGGGGCACAGATACGCAGTATTTT. Its translation: CASSLIGGGTDTQYF.